This T cell receptor beta chain was captured in a study of blood T cell repertoires in COVID-19. Study summary: Sites across the United States, Italy and Spain contributed samples from acute and convalescent COVID-19. The cDNA or gDNA used as material had been derived from T cells, B-cell-depleted T cells, or PBMCs.

The CDR3 is 14 amino acids. Germline CDR1 and CDR2: SGHTS and YDEGEE. Trimming took off 4 bases at V and 0 bases at J, with 8 bases between the two ends. In the original analysis: Reference gene primer amplification gave nucleated cell count estimates. Some clones are missing from TCRdb's copy, which holds only in-frame ones; the method was immunoSEQ multiplex PCR. V, J and clone size are taken as reported in that table, and D and trimming were inferred from the DNA itself. The table has about 160,000 clones, roughly 74% seen once. The TCR originated in a woman aged 80 or over with acute or convalescent COVID-19. Sequenced material: peripheral blood. The chain uses TRBV5-8 and TRBJ1-3; D is ambiguous. In nucleotides, the CDR3 is TGTGCCAGCAGCCGAGGGAGCTCTGGAAACACCATATATTTT. Protein sequence: CASSRGSSGNTIYF.